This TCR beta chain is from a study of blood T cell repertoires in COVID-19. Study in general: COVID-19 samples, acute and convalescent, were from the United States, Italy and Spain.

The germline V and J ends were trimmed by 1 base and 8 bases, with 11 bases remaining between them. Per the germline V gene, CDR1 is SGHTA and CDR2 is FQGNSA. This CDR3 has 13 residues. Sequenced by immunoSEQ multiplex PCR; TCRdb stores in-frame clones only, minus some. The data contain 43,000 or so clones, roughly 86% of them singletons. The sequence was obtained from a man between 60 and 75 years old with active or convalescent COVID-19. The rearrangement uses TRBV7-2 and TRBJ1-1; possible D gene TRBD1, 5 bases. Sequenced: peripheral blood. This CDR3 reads CASSLGQLLEAFF. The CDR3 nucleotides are TGTGCCAGCAGCTTAGGACAGCTTTTAGAAGCTTTCTTT.